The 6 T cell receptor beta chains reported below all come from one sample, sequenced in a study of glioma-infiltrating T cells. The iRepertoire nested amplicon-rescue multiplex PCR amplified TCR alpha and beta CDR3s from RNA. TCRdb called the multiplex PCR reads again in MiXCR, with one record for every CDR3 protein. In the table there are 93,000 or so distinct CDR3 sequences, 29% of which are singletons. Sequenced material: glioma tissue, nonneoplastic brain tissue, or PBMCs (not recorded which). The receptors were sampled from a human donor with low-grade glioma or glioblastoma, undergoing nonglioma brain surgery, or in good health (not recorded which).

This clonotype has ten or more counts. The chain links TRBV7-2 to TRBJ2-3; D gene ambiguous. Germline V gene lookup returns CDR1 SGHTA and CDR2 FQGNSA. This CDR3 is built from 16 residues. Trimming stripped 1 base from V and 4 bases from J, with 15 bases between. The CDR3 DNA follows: TGTGCCAGCAGCTTAGTGGGCGCAAACCGCGCAGATACGCAGTATTTT. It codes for CASSLVGANRADTQYF.

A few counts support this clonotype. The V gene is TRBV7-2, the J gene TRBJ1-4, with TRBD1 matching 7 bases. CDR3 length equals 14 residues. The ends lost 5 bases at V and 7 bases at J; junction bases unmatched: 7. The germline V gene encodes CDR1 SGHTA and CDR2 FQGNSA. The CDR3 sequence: CASSQTGQREKLFF. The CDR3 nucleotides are TGTGCCAGCAGCCAGACAGGGCAGCGTGAAAAACTGTTTTTT.

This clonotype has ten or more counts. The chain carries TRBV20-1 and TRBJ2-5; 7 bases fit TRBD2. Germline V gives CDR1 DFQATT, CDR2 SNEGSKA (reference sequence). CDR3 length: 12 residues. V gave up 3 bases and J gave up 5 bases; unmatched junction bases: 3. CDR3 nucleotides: TGCAGTGCTAGCCAACTAGCGGAGACCCAGTACTTC. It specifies CSASQLAETQYF.

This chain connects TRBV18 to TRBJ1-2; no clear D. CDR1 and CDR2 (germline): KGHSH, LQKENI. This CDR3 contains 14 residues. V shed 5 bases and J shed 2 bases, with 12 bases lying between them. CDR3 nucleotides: TGTGCCAGCTCATCCGGAACTTTCAACTATGGCTACACCTTC. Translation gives CASSSGTFNYGYTF. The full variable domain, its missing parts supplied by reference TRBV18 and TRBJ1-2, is NAGVMQNPRHLVRRRGQEARLRCSPMKGHSHVYWYRQLPEEGLKFMVYLQKENIIDESGMPKERFSAEFPKEGPSILRIQQVVRGDSAAYFCASSSGTFNYGYTFGSGTRLTVV.

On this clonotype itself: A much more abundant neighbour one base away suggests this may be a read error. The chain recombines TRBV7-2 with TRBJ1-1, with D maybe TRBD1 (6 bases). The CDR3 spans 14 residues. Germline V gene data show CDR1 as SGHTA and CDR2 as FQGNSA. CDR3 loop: CASSSRTASTVAFF. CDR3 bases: TGTGCCAGCAGCTCGCGGACAGCTTCCACTGTAGCTTTCTTT.

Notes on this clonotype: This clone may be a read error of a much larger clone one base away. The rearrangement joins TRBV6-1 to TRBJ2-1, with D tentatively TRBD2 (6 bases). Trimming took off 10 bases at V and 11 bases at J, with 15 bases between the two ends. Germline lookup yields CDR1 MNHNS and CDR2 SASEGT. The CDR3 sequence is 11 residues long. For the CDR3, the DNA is TGTGCCATCGGGGAGGTAGGTAAGCAGTTCTTC. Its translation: CAIGEVGKQFF.